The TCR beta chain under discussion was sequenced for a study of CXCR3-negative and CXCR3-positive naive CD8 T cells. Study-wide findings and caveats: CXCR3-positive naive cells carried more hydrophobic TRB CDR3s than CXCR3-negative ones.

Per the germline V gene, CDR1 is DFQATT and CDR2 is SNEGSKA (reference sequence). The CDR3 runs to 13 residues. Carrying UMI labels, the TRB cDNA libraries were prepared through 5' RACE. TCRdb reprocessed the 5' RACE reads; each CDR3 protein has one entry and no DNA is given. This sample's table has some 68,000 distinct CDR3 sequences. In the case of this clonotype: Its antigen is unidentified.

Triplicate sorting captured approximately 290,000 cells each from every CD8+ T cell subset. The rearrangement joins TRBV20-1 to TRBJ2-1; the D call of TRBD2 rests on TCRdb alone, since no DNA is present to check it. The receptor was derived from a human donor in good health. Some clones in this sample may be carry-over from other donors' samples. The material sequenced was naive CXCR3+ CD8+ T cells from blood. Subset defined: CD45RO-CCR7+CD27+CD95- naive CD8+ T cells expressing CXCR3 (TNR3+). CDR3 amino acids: CSARVADYNEQFF.